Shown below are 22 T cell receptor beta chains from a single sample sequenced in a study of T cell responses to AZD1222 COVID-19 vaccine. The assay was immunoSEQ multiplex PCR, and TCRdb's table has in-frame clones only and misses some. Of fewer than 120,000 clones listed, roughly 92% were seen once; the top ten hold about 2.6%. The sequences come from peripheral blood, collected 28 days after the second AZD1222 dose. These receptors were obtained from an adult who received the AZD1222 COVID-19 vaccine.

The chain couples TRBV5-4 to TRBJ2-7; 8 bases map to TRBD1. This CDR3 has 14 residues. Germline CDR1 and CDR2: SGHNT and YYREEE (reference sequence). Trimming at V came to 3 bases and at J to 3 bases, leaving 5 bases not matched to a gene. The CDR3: CASSSQGEFYEQYF. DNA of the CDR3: TGTGCCAGCAGCTCACAGGGGGAGTTCTACGAGCAGTACTTC.

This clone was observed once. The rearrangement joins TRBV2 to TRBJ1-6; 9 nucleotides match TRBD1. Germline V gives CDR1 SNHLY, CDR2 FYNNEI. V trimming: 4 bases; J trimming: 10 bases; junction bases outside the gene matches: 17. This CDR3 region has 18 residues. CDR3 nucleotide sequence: TGTGCCAGCAGTGGCTTAGGGACAGGGCCGAGTGTACACTCACCCCTCCACTTT. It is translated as CASSGLGTGPSVHSPLHF.

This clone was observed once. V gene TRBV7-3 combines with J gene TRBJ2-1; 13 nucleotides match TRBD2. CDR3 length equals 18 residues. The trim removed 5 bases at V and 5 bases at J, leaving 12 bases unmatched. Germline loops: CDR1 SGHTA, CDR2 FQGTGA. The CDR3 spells CASSREPRTSGGHNEQFF. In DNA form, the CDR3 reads TGTGCCAGCAGCCGAGAACCTAGGACTAGCGGGGGCCACAATGAGCAGTTCTTC.

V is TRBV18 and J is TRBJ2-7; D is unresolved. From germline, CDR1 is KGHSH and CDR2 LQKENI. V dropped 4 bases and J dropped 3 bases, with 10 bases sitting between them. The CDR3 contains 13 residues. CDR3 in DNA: TGTGCCAGCTCACTCTCTCCCAGCTACGAGCAGTACTTC. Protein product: CASSLSPSYEQYF.

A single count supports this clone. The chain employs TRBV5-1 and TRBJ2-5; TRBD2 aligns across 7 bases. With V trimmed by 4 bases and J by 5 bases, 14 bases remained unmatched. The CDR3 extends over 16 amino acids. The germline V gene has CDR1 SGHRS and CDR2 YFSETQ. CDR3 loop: CASSPPGGEVGETQYF. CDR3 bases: TGCGCCAGCAGCCCCCCTGGGGGGGAGGTAGGGGAGACCCAGTACTTC.

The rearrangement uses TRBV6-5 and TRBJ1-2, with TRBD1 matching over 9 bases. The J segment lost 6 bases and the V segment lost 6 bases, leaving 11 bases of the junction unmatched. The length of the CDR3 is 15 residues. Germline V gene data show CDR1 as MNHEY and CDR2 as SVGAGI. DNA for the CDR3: TGTGCCAGCAGGCGGGACAGGGTTGATATACATGGCTACACCTTC. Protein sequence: CASRRDRVDIHGYTF.

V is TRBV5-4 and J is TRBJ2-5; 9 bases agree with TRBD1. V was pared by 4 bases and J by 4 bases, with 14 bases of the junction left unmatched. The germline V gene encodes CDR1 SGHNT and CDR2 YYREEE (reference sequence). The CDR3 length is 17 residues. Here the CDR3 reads CASSPSPLTGGVETQYF. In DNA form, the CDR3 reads TGTGCCAGCAGCCCCTCCCCCCTAACAGGGGGCGTAGAGACCCAGTACTTC.

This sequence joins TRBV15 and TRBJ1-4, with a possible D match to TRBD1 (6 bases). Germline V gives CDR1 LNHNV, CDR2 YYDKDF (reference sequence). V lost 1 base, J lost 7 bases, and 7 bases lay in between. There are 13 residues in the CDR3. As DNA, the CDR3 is TGTGCCACCAGCAGAGGCAGGGGTGAAAAACTGTTTTTT. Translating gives CATSRGRGEKLFF.

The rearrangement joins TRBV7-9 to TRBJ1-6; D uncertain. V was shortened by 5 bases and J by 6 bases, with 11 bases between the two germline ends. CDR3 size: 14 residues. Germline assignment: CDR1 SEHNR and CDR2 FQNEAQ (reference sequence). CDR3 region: CASSPSGGNSPLHF. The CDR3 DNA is TGTGCCAGCAGCCCATCCGGCGGTAATTCACCCCTCCACTTT. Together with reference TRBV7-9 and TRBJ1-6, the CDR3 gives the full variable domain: DTGVSQNPRHKITKRGQNVTFRCDPISEHNRLYWYRQTLGQGPEFLTYFQNEAQLEKSRLLSDRFSAERPKGSFSTLEIQRTEQGDSAMYLCASSPSGGNSPLHFGNGTRLTVT.

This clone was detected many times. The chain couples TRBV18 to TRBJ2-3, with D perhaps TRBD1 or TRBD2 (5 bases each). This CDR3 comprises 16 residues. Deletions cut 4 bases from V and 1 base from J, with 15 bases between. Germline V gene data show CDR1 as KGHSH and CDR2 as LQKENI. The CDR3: CASSRGRPIRTDTQYF. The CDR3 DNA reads TGTGCCAGCTCACGGGGACGCCCTATTCGCACAGATACGCAGTATTTT.

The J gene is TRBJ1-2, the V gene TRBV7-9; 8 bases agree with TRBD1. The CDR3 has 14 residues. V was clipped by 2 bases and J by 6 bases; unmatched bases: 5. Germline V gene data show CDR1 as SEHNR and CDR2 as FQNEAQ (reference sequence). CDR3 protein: CASSLSDRDHGYTF. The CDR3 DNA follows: TGTGCCAGCAGCTTATCGGACAGGGACCATGGCTACACCTTC. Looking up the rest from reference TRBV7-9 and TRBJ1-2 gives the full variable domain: DTGVSQNPRHKITKRGQNVTFRCDPISEHNRLYWYRQTLGQGPEFLTYFQNEAQLEKSRLLSDRFSAERPKGSFSTLEIQRTEQGDSAMYLCASSLSDRDHGYTFGSGTRLTVV.

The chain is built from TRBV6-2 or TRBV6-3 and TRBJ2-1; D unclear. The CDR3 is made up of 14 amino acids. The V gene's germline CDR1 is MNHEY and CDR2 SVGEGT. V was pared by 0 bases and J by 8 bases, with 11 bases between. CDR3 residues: CASSYSLSRDEQFF. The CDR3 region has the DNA TGTGCCAGCAGTTACTCTTTGTCTCGGGATGAGCAGTTCTTC.

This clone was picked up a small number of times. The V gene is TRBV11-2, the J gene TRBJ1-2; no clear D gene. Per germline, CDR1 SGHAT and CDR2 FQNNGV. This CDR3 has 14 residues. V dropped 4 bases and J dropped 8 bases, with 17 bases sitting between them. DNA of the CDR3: TGTGCCAGCAGCTGGGGTCTGCGGGCTGGGGGCTACACCTTC. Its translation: CASSWGLRAGGYTF.

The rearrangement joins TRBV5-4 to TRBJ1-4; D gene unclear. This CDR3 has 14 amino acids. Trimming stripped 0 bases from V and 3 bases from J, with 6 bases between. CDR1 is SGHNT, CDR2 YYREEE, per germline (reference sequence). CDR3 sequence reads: CASSLGRSNEKLFF. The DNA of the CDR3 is TGTGCCAGCAGCTTGGGGAGGTCTAATGAAAAACTGTTTTTT.

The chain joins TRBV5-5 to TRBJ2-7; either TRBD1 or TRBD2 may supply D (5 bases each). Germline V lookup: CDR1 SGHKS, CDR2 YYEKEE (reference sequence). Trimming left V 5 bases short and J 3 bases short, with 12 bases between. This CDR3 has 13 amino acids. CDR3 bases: TGTGCCAGCAGTTCCCGGGACGGCTACGAGCAGTACTTC. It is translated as CASSSRDGYEQYF.

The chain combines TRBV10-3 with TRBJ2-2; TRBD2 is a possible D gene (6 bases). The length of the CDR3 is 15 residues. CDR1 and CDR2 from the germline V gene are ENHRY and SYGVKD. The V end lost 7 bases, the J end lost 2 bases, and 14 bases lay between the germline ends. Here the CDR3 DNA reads TGTGCCATCACCCCAGGGACTGGAAACACCGGGGAGCTGTTTTTT. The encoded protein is CAITPGTGNTGELFF.

CDR3 DNA: TGTGCCAGCAATCAGAGGGGGGGTAATAGCAATCAGCCCCAGCATTTT. This sequence encodes CASNQRGGNSNQPQHF. The chain employs TRBV7-9 and TRBJ1-5, with D perhaps matching TRBD1 (6 bases). This CDR3 spans 16 amino acids. Trimming pared 7 bases from V and 0 bases from J, leaving 16 bases between. Germline assignment: CDR1 SEHNR and CDR2 FQNEAQ (reference sequence).

The CDR3 reads CASSQEGPFYGYTF. The DNA for the CDR3 is TGTGCCAGCAGCCAAGAGGGGCCATTCTATGGCTACACCTTC. The J gene is TRBJ1-2, the V gene TRBV4-2; weak D call: TRBD1 (5 bases). The CDR3 consists of 14 residues. V dropped 0 bases and J dropped 4 bases, with 9 bases sitting between them. CDR1 is LGHNA, CDR2 YNFKEQ, per germline.

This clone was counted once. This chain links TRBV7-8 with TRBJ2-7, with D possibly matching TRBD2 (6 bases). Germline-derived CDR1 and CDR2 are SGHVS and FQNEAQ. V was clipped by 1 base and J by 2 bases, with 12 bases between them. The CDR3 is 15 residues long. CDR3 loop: CASSLGPSAAYEQYF. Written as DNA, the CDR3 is TGTGCCAGCAGCTTAGGTCCTAGCGCCGCCTACGAGCAGTACTTC.

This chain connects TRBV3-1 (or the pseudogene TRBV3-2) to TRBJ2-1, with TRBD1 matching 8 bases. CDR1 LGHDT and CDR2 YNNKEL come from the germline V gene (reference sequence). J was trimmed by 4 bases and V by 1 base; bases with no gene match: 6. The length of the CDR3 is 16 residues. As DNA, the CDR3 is TGTGCCAGCAGCCAAGGGTACAGGGGGGTTTACAATGAGCAGTTCTTC. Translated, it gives CASSQGYRGVYNEQFF.

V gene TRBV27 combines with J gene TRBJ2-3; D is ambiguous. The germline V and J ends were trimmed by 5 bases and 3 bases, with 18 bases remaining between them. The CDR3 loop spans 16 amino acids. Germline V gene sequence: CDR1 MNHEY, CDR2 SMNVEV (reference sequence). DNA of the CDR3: TGTGCCAGCAGTACCCTCCCTGGGGTTGGGACAGATACGCAGTATTTT. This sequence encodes CASSTLPGVGTDTQYF.

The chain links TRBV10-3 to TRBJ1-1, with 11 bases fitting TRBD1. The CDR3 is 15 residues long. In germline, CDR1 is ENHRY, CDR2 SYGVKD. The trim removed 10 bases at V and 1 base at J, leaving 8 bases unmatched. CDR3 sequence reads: CATMRTGGRNTEAFF. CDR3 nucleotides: TGTGCCACAATGAGGACAGGGGGCCGGAACACTGAAGCTTTCTTT.